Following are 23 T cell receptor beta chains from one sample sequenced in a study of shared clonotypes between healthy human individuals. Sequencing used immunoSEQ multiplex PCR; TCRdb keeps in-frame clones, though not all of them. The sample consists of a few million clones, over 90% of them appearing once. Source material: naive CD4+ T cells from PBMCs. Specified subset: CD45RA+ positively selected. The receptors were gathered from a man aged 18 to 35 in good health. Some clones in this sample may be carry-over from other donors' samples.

CDR3 amino acids: CASSLWTGYSYEQYF. CDR3 nucleotide sequence: TGCGCCAGCAGCTTATGGACAGGGTATTCCTACGAGCAGTACTTC. The chain has TRBV5-1 and TRBJ2-7; TRBD1 agrees at 8 bases. The CDR3 totals 15 residues. Germline trimming cut 2 bases from V and 1 base from J; bases unmatched to any gene: 5. Germline V gives CDR1 SGHRS, CDR2 YFSETQ.

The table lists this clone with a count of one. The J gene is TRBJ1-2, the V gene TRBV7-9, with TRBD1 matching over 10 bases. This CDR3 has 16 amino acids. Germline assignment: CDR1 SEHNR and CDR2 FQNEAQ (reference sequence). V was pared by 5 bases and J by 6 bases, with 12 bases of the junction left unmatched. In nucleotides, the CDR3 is TGTGCCAGCAGCCCTACAAAGACAGGGGGCGCCAATGGCTACACCTTC. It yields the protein CASSPTKTGGANGYTF.

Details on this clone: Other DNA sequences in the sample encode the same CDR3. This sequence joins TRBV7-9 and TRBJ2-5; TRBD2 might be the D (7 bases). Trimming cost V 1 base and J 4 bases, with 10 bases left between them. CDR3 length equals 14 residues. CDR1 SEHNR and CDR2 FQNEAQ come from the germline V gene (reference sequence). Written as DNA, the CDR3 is TGTGCCAGCAGCTTAGTCGGGGGGCGAGAGACCCAGTACTTC. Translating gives CASSLVGGRETQYF.

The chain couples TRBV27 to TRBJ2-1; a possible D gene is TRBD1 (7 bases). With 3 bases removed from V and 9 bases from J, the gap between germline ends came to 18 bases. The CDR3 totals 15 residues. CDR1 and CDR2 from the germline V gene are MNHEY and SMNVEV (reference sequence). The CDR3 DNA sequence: TGTGCCAGCAGTTTGGACAGGTTGGTGCGGGGTGAGCAGTTCTTC. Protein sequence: CASSLDRLVRGEQFF.

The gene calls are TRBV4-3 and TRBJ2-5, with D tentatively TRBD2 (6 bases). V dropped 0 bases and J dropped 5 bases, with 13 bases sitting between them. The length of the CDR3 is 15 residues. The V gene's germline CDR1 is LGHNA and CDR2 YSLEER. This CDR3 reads CASSQDLGGLETQYF. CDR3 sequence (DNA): TGCGCCAGCAGCCAAGATTTGGGGGGTCTGGAGACCCAGTACTTC.

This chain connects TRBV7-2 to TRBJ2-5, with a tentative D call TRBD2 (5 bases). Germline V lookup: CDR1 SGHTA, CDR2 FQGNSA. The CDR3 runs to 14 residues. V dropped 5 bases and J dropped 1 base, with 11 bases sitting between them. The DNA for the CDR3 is TGTGCCAGCAGCCTCCCTGGACTCCAAGAGACCCAGTACTTC. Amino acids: CASSLPGLQETQYF.

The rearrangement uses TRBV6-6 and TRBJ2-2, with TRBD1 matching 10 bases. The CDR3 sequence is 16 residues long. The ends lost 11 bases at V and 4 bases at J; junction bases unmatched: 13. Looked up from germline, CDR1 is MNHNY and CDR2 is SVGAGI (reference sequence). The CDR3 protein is CASEGRTGGGTGELFF. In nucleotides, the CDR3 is TGTGCCTCAGAAGGGCGGACAGGGGGTGGCACCGGGGAGCTGTTTTTT.

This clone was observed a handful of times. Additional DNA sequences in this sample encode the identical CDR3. CDR3 nucleotides: TGTGCCAGCAGGACAGGTTACACTGAAGCTTTCTTT. Translated: CASRTGYTEAFF. J is TRBJ1-1 and V is TRBV28; D is possibly TRBD1 (6 bases). This CDR3 has 12 residues. Germline CDR1 and CDR2: MDHEN and SYDVKM. The V end lost 6 bases, the J end lost 3 bases, and 8 bases lay between the germline ends.

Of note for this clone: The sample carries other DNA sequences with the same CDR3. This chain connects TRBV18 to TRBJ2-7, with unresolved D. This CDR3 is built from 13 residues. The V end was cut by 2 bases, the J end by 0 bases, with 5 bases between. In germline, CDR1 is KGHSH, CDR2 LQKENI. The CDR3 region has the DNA TGTGCCAGCTCACCAACAGCCTCCTACGAGCAGTACTTC. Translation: CASSPTASYEQYF.

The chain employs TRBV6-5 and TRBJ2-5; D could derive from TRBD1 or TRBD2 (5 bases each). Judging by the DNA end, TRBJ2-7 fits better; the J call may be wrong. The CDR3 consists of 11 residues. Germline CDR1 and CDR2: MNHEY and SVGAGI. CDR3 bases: TGTGCGGCGAGGGGCCGCTACGAGCAGTACTTC. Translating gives CAARGRYEQYF.

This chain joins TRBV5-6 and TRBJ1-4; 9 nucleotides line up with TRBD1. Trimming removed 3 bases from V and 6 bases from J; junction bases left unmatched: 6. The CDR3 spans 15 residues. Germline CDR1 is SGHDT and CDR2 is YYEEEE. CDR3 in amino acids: CASSWGTGRDEKLFF. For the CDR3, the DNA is TGTGCCAGCAGCTGGGGGACAGGGAGGGATGAAAAACTGTTTTTT.

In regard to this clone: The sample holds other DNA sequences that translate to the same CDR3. CDR3 bases: TGTGCCATCAACCCCACAGGGGGCACTGAAGCTTTCTTT. Protein: CAINPTGGTEAFF. The genes are TRBV10-3 and TRBJ1-1; 8 bases agree with TRBD1. The CDR3 covers 13 residues. Germline V gene sequence: CDR1 ENHRY, CDR2 SYGVKD. The trim removed 7 bases at V and 4 bases at J, leaving 5 bases unmatched.

The CDR3 bases are TGTGCCAGCAGTGACCCAGCGGGAGGGCCGTTTACCGGGGAGCTGTTTTTT. Translated, it gives CASSDPAGGPFTGELFF. The gene calls are TRBV28 and TRBJ2-2; 10 bases agree with TRBD2. This CDR3 is built from 17 residues. The V gene end was trimmed by 5 bases and the J gene end by 5 bases; junction bases not matched to a gene: 11. CDR1 and CDR2 (germline): MDHEN, SYDVKM. The full variable domain, completed using reference TRBV28 and TRBJ2-2, is DVKVTQSSRYLVKRTGEKVFLECVQDMDHENMFWYRQDPGLGLRLIYFSYDVKMKEKGDIPEGYSVSREKKERFSLILESASTNQTSMYLCASSDPAGGPFTGELFFGEGSRLTVL.

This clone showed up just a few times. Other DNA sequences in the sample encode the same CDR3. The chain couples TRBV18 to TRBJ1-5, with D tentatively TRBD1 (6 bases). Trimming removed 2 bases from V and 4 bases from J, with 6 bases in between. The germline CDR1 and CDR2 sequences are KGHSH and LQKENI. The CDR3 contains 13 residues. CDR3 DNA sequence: TGTGCCAGCTCACCAGACAGGAATCAGCCCCAGCATTTT. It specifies CASSPDRNQPQHF. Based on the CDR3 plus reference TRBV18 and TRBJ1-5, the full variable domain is NAGVMQNPRHLVRRRGQEARLRCSPMKGHSHVYWYRQLPEEGLKFMVYLQKENIIDESGMPKERFSAEFPKEGPSILRIQQVVRGDSAAYFCASSPDRNQPQHFGDGTRLSIL.

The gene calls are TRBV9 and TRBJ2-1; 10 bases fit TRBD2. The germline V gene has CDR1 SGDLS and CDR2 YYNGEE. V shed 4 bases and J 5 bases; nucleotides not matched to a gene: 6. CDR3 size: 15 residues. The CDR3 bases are TGTGCCAGCAGCCCTTGGCTAGCGGGGGACAATGAGCAGTTCTTC. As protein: CASSPWLAGDNEQFF.

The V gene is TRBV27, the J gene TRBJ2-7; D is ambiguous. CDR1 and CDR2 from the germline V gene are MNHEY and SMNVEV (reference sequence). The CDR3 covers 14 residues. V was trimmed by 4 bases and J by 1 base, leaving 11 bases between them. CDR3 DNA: TGTGCCAGCAGTTGGGCCCCGTGGTCCTACGAGCAGTACTTC. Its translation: CASSWAPWSYEQYF.

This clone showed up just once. As DNA, the CDR3 is TGTGCCAGCAGTTCCCCTCAAGCCTTGAACACTGAAGCTTTCTTT. Its protein is CASSSPQALNTEAFF. The V gene is TRBV28, the J gene TRBJ1-1; D is uncertain. Germline V CDR1 and CDR2: MDHEN, SYDVKM. This CDR3 has 15 residues. Trimming cost V 4 bases and J 0 bases, with 12 bases left between them.

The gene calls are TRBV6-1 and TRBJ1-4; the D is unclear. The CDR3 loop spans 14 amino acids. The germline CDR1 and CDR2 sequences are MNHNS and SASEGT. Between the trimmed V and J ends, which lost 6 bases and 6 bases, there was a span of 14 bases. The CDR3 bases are TGTGCCAGCAGGGCGGTGGCGGATGATGAAAAACTGTTTTTT. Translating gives CASRAVADDEKLFF.

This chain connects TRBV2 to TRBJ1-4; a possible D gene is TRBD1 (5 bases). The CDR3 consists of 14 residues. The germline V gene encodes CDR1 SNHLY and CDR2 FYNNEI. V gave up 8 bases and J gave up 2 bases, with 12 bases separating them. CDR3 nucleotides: TGTGCCAGCCACCGGGACGGGACTAATGAAAAACTGTTTTTT. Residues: CASHRDGTNEKLFF.

In DNA, the CDR3 is TGCGCCAGCAGTGAATCAACCAGGAATCAGCCCCAGCATTTT. It yields the protein CASSESTRNQPQHF. The gene calls are TRBV10-2 and TRBJ1-5; D not resolved. The CDR3 is made up of 14 amino acids. V lost 3 bases to trimming and J lost 4 bases, with 10 bases between them. The germline gives CDR1 WSHSY, CDR2 SAAADI.

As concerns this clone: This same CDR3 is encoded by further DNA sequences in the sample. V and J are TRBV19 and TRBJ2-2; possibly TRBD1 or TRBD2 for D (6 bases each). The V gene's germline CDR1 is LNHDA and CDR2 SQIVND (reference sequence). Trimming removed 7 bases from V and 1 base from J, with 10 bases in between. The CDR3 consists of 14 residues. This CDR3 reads CASTRGRNTGELFF. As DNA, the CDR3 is TGTGCCAGTACTCGGGGGCGGAACACCGGGGAGCTGTTTTTT.

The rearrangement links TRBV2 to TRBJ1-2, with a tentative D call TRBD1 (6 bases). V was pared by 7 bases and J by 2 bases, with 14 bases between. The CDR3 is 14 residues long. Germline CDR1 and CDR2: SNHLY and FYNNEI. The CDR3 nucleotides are TGTGCCAGCACCTTCTCCACAGGGAACTATGGCTACACCTTC. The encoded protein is CASTFSTGNYGYTF. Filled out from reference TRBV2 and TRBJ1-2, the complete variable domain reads EPEVTQTPSHQVTQMGQEVILRCVPISNHLYFYWYRQILGQKVEFLVSFYNNEISEKSEIFDDQFSVERPDGSNFTLKIRSTKLEDSAMYFCASTFSTGNYGYTFGSGTRLTVV.

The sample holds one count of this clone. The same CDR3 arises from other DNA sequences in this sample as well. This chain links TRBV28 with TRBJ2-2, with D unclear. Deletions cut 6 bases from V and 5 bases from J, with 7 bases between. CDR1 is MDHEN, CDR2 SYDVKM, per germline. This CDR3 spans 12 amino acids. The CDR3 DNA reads TGTGCCAGCAGCTCCCCTACCGGGGAGCTGTTTTTT. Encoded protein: CASSSPTGELFF. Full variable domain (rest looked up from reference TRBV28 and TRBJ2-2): DVKVTQSSRYLVKRTGEKVFLECVQDMDHENMFWYRQDPGLGLRLIYFSYDVKMKEKGDIPEGYSVSREKKERFSLILESASTNQTSMYLCASSSPTGELFFGEGSRLTVL.